These 28 T cell receptor beta chains were all obtained from the same sample, sequenced in a study of CD8+ T cells in alopecia areata. Extraction and reverse transcription of RNA yielded cDNA as the sequencing template. Sequenced by immunoSEQ multiplex PCR; TCRdb stores in-frame clones only, minus some. The sample contains more than 200,000 clones, around two thirds of which appear only once. The sequencing used CD4+ T cells sorted from blood, collected at week 0. Receptor source: a human donor with alopecia areata.

The V and J genes are TRBV25-1 and TRBJ2-7, with 9 bases matching TRBD1. The V gene end was trimmed by 6 bases and the J gene end by 6 bases; junction bases not matched to a gene: 3. This CDR3 is 12 amino acids long. Germline V gene lookup returns CDR1 MGHDK and CDR2 SYGVNS. The CDR3 here is CASRGQGVEQYF. The CDR3 DNA reads TGTGCCAGCAGGGGACAGGGAGTCGAGCAGTACTTC.

This rearrangement joins TRBV5-4 to TRBJ2-3, with no clear D. In germline, CDR1 is SGHNT, CDR2 YYREEE (reference sequence). The V end was cut by 1 base, the J end by 4 bases, with 10 bases between. CDR3 size: 14 residues. The CDR3 protein is CASSLKPGSDTQYF. CDR3 nucleotides: TGTGCCAGCAGCTTGAAGCCGGGCTCAGATACGCAGTATTTT.

The chain employs TRBV27 and TRBJ1-6; no reliable D call. The germline V gene has CDR1 MNHEY and CDR2 SMNVEV (reference sequence). CDR3 length: 15 amino acids. Trimming took 3 bases from V and 3 from J, leaving 9 bases between them. CDR3 sequence: CASSFVGIYNSPLHF. The CDR3 DNA reads as TGTGCCAGCAGTTTTGTGGGCATCTATAATTCACCCCTCCACTTT.

This clone was observed a single time. The V gene is TRBV30, the J gene TRBJ1-5, with D unresolved. CDR1 is GTSNPN, CDR2 SVGIG, per germline (reference sequence). The CDR3 covers 14 residues. V lost 2 bases and J lost 2, with 10 bases in between. CDR3 DNA sequence: TGTGCCTGGAGTCAAGCGTCGCGCAATCAGCCCCAGCATTTT. Translation: CAWSQASRNQPQHF.

This chain joins TRBV5-1 and TRBJ2-5, with D hard to call. This CDR3 is built from 13 residues. Germline V gene lookup returns CDR1 SGHRS and CDR2 YFSETQ. V was pared by 0 bases and J by 5 bases, with 8 bases between. CDR3 residues: CASSLVPSETQYF. Written as DNA, the CDR3 is TGCGCCAGCAGCTTGGTCCCTTCGGAGACCCAGTACTTC.

The chain employs TRBV18 and TRBJ2-1, with D possibly matching TRBD2 (5 bases). The CDR3 sequence is 17 residues long. Germline CDR1 reads KGHSH; CDR2 reads LQKENI. The germline V and J ends were trimmed by 3 bases and 0 bases, with 15 bases remaining between them. This CDR3 is CASSPSSNALSYNEQFF. CDR3 DNA sequence: TGTGCCAGCTCACCCTCTAGCAACGCCCTCTCCTACAATGAGCAGTTCTTC.

This sequence joins TRBV25-1 and TRBJ1-1; TRBD1 matches 9 bases. The ends lost 4 bases at V and 4 bases at J; junction bases unmatched: 4. The CDR3 runs to 14 residues. Germline V CDR1 and CDR2: MGHDK, SYGVNS. The CDR3 protein is CASSAGTGLTEAFF. The CDR3 nucleotides are TGTGCCAGCAGTGCCGGGACAGGGCTCACTGAAGCTTTCTTT.

The table lists this clone with a count of one. The V gene is TRBV30, the J gene TRBJ2-3; TRBD1 is a possible D gene (6 bases). Germline assignment: CDR1 GTSNPN and CDR2 SVGIG (reference sequence). Between the trimmed V and J ends, which lost 1 base and 14 bases, there was a span of 16 bases. The length of the CDR3 is 12 residues. CDR3 in DNA: TGTGCCTGGAGTGAGGGGACACGCGATTTGTATTTT. Translating it yields CAWSEGTRDLYF.

The chain joins TRBV18 to TRBJ2-3, with TRBD2 matching over 11 bases. Trimming removed 6 bases from V and 3 bases from J; junction bases left unmatched: 8. Germline CDR1 reads KGHSH; CDR2 reads LQKENI. This CDR3 spans 16 amino acids. The CDR3: CASSPTSGGLTDTQYF. CDR3 sequence (DNA): TGTGCCAGCTCCCCTACTAGCGGGGGACTTACAGATACGCAGTATTTT.

This rearrangement joins TRBV5-1 to TRBJ1-5, with a tentative D call TRBD1 (6 bases). Germline values: CDR1 SGHRS, CDR2 YFSETQ. The V gene lost 1 base and the J gene lost 4 bases, with 6 bases spanning the gap. The CDR3 has 13 amino acids. The CDR3 DNA is TGCGCCAGCAGCTTGCAGGGGAATCAGCCCCAGCATTTT. Translating gives CASSLQGNQPQHF.

A few counts support this clone. The J gene is TRBJ1-4, the V gene TRBV29-1; no definite D call. The V end was cut by 0 bases, the J end by 4 bases, with 6 bases between. From germline, CDR1 is SQVTM and CDR2 ANQGSEA. This CDR3 comprises 13 residues. The DNA for the CDR3 is TGCAGCGTTGAAGAGTCTGGTAATGAAAAACTGTTTTTT. It is translated as CSVEESGNEKLFF.

A few counts support this clone. The chain carries TRBV30 and TRBJ2-5, with TRBD1 identical over 7 bases. Germline-derived CDR1 and CDR2 are GTSNPN and SVGIG (reference sequence). The CDR3 is 13 residues long. J lost 4 bases, V lost 4 bases, and 6 bases had no gene match. CDR3 nucleotides: TGTGCCTGGACCCGGGACAGAGGAGAGACCCAGTACTTC. This translates into CAWTRDRGETQYF.

The chain links TRBV29-1 to TRBJ2-7; possible D gene TRBD1, 5 bases. This CDR3 has 11 amino acids. Germline V gene data show CDR1 as SQVTM and CDR2 as ANQGSEA. The V and J ends lost 7 bases and 2 bases respectively, with 9 bases between them. The CDR3 DNA sequence: TGCAGCGGGGGCGAAGCCTACGAGCAGTACTTC. It yields the protein CSGGEAYEQYF.

V and J are TRBV6-5 and TRBJ2-5; D gene ambiguous. Germline values: CDR1 MNHEY, CDR2 SVGAGI. V dropped 2 bases and J dropped 11 bases, with 12 bases sitting between them. This CDR3 region has 12 residues. CDR3 protein: CASSYRGDSQYF. The CDR3 DNA reads TGTGCCAGCAGTTACCGAGGTGACTCTCAGTACTTC.

This chain links TRBV29-1 with TRBJ2-6; 7 bases map to TRBD1. Trimming took 4 bases from V and 0 from J; bases not matched to a gene: 6. Germline CDR1 reads SQVTM; CDR2 reads ANQGSEA. The CDR3 has 16 residues. This CDR3 is CSVAPDRYSGANVLTF. The CDR3 bases are TGCAGCGTTGCCCCGGACAGGTACTCTGGGGCCAACGTCCTGACTTTC. Full variable domain (outside the CDR3, taken from reference TRBV29-1 and TRBJ2-6): SAVISQKPSRDICQRGTSLTIQCQVDSQVTMMFWYRQQPGQSLTLIATANQGSEATYESGFVIDKFPISRPNLTFSTLTVSNMSPEDSSIYLCSVAPDRYSGANVLTFGAGSRLTVL.

The DNA for the CDR3 is TGCAGCGTTACCTTCCACAGGGGGCGGGAAAGCAATGAGCAGTTCTTC. Encoded protein: CSVTFHRGRESNEQFF. The genes are TRBV29-1 and TRBJ2-1, with TRBD1 matching 9 bases. Trimming at V came to 5 bases and at J to 6 bases, leaving 14 bases not matched to a gene. CDR3 length: 16 amino acids. Germline CDR1 reads SQVTM; CDR2 reads ANQGSEA.

The genes are TRBV6-6 and TRBJ2-5; a possible D gene is TRBD2 (6 bases). The germline V gene encodes CDR1 MNHNY and CDR2 SVGAGI (reference sequence). V was cut by 8 bases and J by 3 bases, with 13 bases left in between. The CDR3 consists of 13 residues. The chain's CDR3 is CASSRPGEETQYF. For the CDR3, the DNA is TGTGCCAGCTCCCGTCCGGGGGAAGAGACCCAGTACTTC.

V is TRBV30 and J is TRBJ1-1, with no clear D. Per germline, CDR1 GTSNPN and CDR2 SVGIG (reference sequence). The CDR3 has 13 residues. Trimming stripped 5 bases from V and 0 bases from J, with 10 bases between. The CDR3, as DNA: TGTGCCTGGGAAGCCCTCATGAACACTGAAGCTTTCTTT. Protein: CAWEALMNTEAFF.

This clone appeared once. The V call is TRBV5-6, the J call TRBJ1-3; D not resolved. The CDR3 totals 15 residues. V lost 2 bases and J 0 bases, leaving 9 bases between the germline ends. The germline V gene has CDR1 SGHDT and CDR2 YYEEEE. The CDR3 region is CASSFAFSSGNTIYF. In nucleotides, the CDR3 is TGTGCCAGCAGCTTCGCATTCAGCTCTGGAAACACCATATATTTT.

This chain connects TRBV29-1 to TRBJ2-3; D unresolved. Germline V gene data show CDR1 as SQVTM and CDR2 as ANQGSEA. V lost 2 bases to trimming and J lost 0 bases, with 15 bases between them. This CDR3 is 16 amino acids long. The CDR3 loop reads CSVEIGWSASTDTQYF. The CDR3 DNA reads as TGCAGCGTTGAAATAGGGTGGAGTGCTAGCACAGATACGCAGTATTTT.

V gene TRBV11-2 combines with J gene TRBJ1-4, with a weak D call TRBD1 (5 bases). The V and J ends lost 1 base and 10 bases respectively, with 10 bases between them. The CDR3 is made up of 13 amino acids. Germline assignment: CDR1 SGHAT and CDR2 FQNNGV. Here the CDR3 reads CASSLAGPSKLFF. CDR3 DNA: TGTGCCAGCAGCTTAGCGGGGCCGTCAAAACTGTTTTTT.

The chain combines TRBV2 with TRBJ1-2; unclear D gene. Trimming took off 6 bases at V and 4 bases at J, with 15 bases between the two ends. There are 14 residues in the CDR3. Looked up from germline, CDR1 is SNHLY and CDR2 is FYNNEI. As DNA, the CDR3 is TGTGCCAGCAGGACGGGTTCACGGGCCTATGGCTACACCTTC. Translation gives CASRTGSRAYGYTF.

The chain combines TRBV6-4 with TRBJ2-2; maybe TRBD2 (6 bases). Germline V gene data show CDR1 as MRHNA and CDR2 as SNTAGT. The CDR3 loop spans 13 amino acids. V lost 8 bases and J 7 bases, leaving 14 bases between the germline ends. The CDR3: CASAGQENGELFF. In DNA form, the CDR3 reads TGTGCCAGCGCGGGGCAGGAGAACGGGGAGCTGTTTTTT.

The rearrangement links TRBV5-6 to TRBJ1-4; D gene unclear. Per germline, CDR1 SGHDT and CDR2 YYEEEE. Trimming pared 4 bases from V and 7 bases from J, leaving 14 bases between. The CDR3 contains 14 residues. In nucleotides, the CDR3 is TGTGCCAGCAGCCCCGGACTGGGAGTTGAAAAACTGTTTTTT. Translated, it gives CASSPGLGVEKLFF.

The chain is built from TRBV11-2 and TRBJ2-1; maybe TRBD2 (6 bases). Germline V lookup: CDR1 SGHAT, CDR2 FQNNGV. This CDR3 has 14 amino acids. The V and J ends lost 5 bases and 2 bases respectively, with 10 bases between them. The CDR3 loop reads CASSRPSAYNEQFF. CDR3 nucleotide sequence: TGTGCCAGCAGCCGACCTAGCGCCTACAATGAGCAGTTCTTC. The full variable domain, completed using reference TRBV11-2 and TRBJ2-1, is EAGVAQSPRYKIIEKRQSVAFWCNPISGHATLYWYQQILGQGPKLLIQFQNNGVVDDSQLPKDRFSAERLKGVDSTLKIQPAKLEDSAVYLCASSRPSAYNEQFFGPGTRLTVL.

V and J are TRBV5-6 and TRBJ2-5; TRBD2 might be the D (6 bases). Trimming removed 3 bases from V and 2 bases from J, with 8 bases in between. Germline CDR1 SGHDT, CDR2 YYEEEE. The CDR3 spans 13 residues. DNA for the CDR3: TGTGCCAGCAGCTGGAGGGATCAAGAGACCCAGTACTTC. Translated: CASSWRDQETQYF.

The CDR3 sequence: CASSELDRGTDTQYF. The CDR3 DNA follows: TGTGCCAGCAGCGAGTTGGACAGGGGCACAGATACGCAGTATTTT. The gene calls are TRBV7-3 and TRBJ2-3; the match to TRBD1 covers 8 bases. The germline V gene has CDR1 SGHTA and CDR2 FQGTGA. Germline trimming cut 5 bases from V and 1 base from J; bases unmatched to any gene: 5. This CDR3 is built from 15 residues.

CDR3 loop: CSGTGGTLAKNIQYF. The CDR3 bases are TGCAGCGGTACGGGGGGGACCCTAGCCAAAAACATTCAGTACTTC. The chain has TRBV29-1 and TRBJ2-4; the match to TRBD2 covers 8 bases. V gave up 7 bases and J gave up 0 bases; unmatched junction bases: 8. CDR1 is SQVTM and CDR2 is ANQGSEA in the germline V gene. This CDR3 comprises 15 residues.